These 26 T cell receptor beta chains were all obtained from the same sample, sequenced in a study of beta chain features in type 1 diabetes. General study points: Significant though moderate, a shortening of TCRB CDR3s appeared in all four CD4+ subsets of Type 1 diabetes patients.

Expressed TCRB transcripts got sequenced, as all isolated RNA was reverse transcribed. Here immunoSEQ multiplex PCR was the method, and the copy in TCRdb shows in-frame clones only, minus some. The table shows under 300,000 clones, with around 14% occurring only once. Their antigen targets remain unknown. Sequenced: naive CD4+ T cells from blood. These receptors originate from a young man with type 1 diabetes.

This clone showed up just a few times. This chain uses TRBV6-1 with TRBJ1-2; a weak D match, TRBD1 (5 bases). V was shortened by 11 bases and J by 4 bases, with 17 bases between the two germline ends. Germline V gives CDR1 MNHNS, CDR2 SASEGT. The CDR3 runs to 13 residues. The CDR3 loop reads CAPPGEEVYGYTF. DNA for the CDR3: TGTGCCCCCCCGGGGGAGGAGGTCTATGGCTACACCTTC.

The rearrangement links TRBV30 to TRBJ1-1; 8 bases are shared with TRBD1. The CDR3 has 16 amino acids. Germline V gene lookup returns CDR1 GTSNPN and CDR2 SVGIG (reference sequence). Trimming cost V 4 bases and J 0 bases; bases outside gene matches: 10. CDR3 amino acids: CAWKGRGHGMNTEAFF. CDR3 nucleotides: TGTGCCTGGAAAGGCAGGGGGCACGGTATGAACACTGAAGCTTTCTTT.

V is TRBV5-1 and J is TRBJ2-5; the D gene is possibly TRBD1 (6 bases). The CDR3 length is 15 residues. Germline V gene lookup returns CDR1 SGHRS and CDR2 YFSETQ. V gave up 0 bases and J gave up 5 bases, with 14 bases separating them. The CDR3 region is CASSLGGPGVETQYF. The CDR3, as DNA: TGCGCCAGCAGCTTGGGGGGTCCAGGGGTCGAGACCCAGTACTTC. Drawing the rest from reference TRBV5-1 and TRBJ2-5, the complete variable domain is KAGVTQTPRYLIKTRGQQVTLSCSPISGHRSVSWYQQTPGQGLQFLFEYFSETQRNKGNFPGRFSGRQFSNSRSEMNVSTLELGDSALYLCASSLGGPGVETQYFGPGTRLLVL.

The CDR3 DNA is TGTGCCAGCAGTACCGGACAGAATAGCAATCAGCCCCAGCATTTT. It is translated as CASSTGQNSNQPQHF. The rearrangement joins TRBV28 to TRBJ1-5; weak D call: TRBD1 (6 bases). The CDR3 length is 15 residues. CDR1 and CDR2 (germline): MDHEN, SYDVKM. V was clipped by 5 bases and J by 0 bases, with 11 bases between them. Looking up the rest from reference TRBV28 and TRBJ1-5 gives the full variable domain: DVKVTQSSRYLVKRTGEKVFLECVQDMDHENMFWYRQDPGLGLRLIYFSYDVKMKEKGDIPEGYSVSREKKERFSLILESASTNQTSMYLCASSTGQNSNQPQHFGDGTRLSIL.

The CDR3 protein is CASKQVRDYGYTF. CDR3 nucleotide sequence: TGTGCCAGTAAGCAGGTCAGGGACTATGGCTACACCTTC. The rearrangement joins TRBV19 to TRBJ1-2; the D gene is possibly TRBD1 (5 bases). This CDR3 comprises 13 residues. Germline assignment: CDR1 LNHDA and CDR2 SQIVND (reference sequence). V was trimmed by 7 bases and J by 3 bases, leaving 12 bases between them.

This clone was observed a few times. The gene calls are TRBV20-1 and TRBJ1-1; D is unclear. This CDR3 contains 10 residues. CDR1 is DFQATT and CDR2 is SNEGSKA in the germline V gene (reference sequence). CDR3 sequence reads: CRKERRGAFF. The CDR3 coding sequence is TGCAGGAAGGAGCGTCGTGGAGCTTTCTTT.

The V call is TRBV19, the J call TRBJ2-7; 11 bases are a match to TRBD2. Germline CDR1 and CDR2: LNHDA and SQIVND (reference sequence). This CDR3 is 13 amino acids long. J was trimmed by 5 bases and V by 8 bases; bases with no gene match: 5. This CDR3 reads CASGTSGRDEQYF. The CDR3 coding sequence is TGTGCCAGTGGTACTAGCGGGAGAGACGAGCAGTACTTC.

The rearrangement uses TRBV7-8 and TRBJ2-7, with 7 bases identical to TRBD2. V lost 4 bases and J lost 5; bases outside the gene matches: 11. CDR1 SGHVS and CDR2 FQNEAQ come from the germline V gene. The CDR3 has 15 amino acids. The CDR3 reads CASSSGATSVHEQYF. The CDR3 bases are TGTGCCAGCAGCTCCGGAGCTACTAGCGTGCACGAGCAGTACTTC.

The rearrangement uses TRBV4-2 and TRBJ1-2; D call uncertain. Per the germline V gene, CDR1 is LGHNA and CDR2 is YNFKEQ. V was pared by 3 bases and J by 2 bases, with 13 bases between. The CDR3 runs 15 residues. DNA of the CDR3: TGTGCCAGCAGCCAGCGACTGGATAGCAACTATGGCTACACCTTC. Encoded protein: CASSQRLDSNYGYTF.

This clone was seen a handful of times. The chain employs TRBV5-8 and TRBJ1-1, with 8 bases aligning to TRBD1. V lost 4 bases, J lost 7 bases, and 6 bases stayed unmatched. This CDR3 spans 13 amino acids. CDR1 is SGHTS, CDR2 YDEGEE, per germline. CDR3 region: CASSEGQENEAFF. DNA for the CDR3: TGTGCCAGCAGCGAGGGACAGGAGAATGAAGCTTTCTTT.

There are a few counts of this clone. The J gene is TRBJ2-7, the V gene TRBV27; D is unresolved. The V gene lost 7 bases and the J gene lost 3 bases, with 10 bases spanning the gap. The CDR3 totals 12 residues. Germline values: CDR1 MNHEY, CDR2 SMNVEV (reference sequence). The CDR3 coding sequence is TGTGCCAGCACCGAATACGGCTACGAGCAGTACTTC. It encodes CASTEYGYEQYF.

The CDR3, as DNA: TGTGCCTGGAGACATAAAACAGGGGGCGGACAAGAGACCCAGTACTTC. Amino acid sequence: CAWRHKTGGGQETQYF. V gene TRBV30 combines with J gene TRBJ2-5; 9 bases are shared with TRBD1. The germline gives CDR1 GTSNPN, CDR2 SVGIG (reference sequence). This CDR3 spans 16 amino acids. Trimming cost V 3 bases and J 2 bases; bases outside gene matches: 10.

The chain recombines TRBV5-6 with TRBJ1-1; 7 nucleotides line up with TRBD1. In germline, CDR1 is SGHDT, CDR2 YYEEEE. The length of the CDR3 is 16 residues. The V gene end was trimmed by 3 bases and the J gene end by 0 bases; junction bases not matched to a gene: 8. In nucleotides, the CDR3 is TGTGCCAGCAGCTATACCCCTGGACAGGTGAACACTGAAGCTTTCTTT. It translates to CASSYTPGQVNTEAFF.

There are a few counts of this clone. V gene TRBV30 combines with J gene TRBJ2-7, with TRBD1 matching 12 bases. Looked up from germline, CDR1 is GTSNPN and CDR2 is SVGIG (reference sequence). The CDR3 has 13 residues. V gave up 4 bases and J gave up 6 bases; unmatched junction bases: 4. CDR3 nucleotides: TGTGCCTGGACCGGGACAGGGGGCCGCGAGCAGTACTTC. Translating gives CAWTGTGGREQYF.

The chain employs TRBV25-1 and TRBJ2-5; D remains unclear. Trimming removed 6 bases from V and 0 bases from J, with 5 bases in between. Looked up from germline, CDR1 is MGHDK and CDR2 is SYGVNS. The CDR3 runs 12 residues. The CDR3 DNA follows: TGTGCCAGCAGCGTGTACCAAGAGACCCAGTACTTC. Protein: CASSVYQETQYF.

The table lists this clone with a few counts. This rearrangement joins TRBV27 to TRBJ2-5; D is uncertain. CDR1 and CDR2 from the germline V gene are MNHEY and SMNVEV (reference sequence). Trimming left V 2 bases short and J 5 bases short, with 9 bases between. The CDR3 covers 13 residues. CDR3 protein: CASSLVQTETQYF. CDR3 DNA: TGTGCCAGCAGTTTAGTTCAAACTGAGACCCAGTACTTC.

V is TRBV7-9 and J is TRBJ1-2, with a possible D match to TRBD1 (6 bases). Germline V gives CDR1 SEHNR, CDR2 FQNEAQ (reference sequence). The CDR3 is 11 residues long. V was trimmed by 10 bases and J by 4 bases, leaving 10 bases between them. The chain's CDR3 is CAIHRAYGYTF. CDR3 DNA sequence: TGTGCCATACACAGGGCCTATGGCTACACCTTC.

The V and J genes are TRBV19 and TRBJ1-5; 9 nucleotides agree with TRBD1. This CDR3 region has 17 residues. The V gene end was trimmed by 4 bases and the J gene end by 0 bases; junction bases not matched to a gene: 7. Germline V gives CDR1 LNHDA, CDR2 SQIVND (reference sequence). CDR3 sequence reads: CASSRDWDRVSNQPQHF. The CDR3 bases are TGTGCCAGTAGTAGAGACTGGGACAGGGTTAGCAATCAGCCCCAGCATTTT. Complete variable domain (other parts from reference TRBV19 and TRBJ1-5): DGGITQSPKYLFRKEGQNVTLSCEQNLNHDAMYWYRQDPGQGLRLIYYSQIVNDFQKGDIAEGYSVSREKKESFPLTVTSAQKNPTAFYLCASSRDWDRVSNQPQHFGDGTRLSIL.

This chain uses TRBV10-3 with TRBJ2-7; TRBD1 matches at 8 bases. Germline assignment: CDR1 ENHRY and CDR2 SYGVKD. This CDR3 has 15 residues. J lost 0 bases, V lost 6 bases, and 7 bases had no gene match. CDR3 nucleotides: TGTGCCATCAGGGCCCCGACAGGGGACTCCTACGAGCAGTACTTC. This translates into CAIRAPTGDSYEQYF.

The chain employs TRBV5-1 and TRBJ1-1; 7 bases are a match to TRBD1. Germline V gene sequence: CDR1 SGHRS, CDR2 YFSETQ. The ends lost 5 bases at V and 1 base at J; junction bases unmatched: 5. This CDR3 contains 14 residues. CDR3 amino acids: CASREGAGNTEAFF. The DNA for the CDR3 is TGCGCCAGCAGAGAGGGGGCGGGGAACACTGAAGCTTTCTTT.

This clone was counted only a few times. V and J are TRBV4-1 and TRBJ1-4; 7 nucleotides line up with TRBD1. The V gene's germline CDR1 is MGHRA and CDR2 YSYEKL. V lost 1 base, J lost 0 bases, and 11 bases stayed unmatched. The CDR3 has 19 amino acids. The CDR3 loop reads CASSQVGGGSSATNEKLFF. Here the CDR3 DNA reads TGCGCCAGCAGCCAAGTCGGAGGGGGCTCGAGTGCAACTAATGAAAAACTGTTTTTT.

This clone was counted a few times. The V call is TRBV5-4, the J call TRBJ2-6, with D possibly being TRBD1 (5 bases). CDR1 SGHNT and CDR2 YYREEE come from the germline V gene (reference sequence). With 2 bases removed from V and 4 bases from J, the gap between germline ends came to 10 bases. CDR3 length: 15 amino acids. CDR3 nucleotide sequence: TGTGCCAGCAGCTTTAGGGGATCCGGGGCCAACGTCCTGACTTTC. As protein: CASSFRGSGANVLTF.

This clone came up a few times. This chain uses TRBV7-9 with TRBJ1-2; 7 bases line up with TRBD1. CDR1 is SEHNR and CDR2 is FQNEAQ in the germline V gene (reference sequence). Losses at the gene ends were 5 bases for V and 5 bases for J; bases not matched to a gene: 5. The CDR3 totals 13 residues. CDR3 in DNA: TGTGCCAGCAGCCCTCCAGGGGGGTATGGCTACACCTTC. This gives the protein CASSPPGGYGYTF.

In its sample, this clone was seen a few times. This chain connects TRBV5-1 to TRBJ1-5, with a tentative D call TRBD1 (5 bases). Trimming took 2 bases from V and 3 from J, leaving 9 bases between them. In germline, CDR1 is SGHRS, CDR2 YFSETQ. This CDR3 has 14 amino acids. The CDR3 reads CASSLGDFNQPQHF. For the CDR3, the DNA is TGCGCCAGCAGCTTAGGGGATTTCAATCAGCCCCAGCATTTT.

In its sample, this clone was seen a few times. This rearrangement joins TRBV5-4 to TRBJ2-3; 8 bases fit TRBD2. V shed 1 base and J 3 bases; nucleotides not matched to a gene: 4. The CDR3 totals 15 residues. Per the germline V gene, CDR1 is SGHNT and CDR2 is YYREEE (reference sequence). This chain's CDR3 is CASSLRGGRTDTQYF. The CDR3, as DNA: TGTGCCAGCAGCTTGCGGGGGGGAAGAACAGATACGCAGTATTTT.

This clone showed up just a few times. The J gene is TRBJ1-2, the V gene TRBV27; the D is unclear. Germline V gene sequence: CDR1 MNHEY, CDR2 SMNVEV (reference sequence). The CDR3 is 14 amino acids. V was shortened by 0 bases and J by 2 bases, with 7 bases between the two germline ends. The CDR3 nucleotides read TGTGCCAGCAGTTTATCCCAGTTGAACTATGGCTACACCTTC. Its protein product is CASSLSQLNYGYTF.